One sample yielded the 25 T cell receptor beta chains listed below, sequenced in a study of CD8+CD57+ T cells in acquired aplastic anemia. Genomic DNA acted as the template from which TCR beta VDJ combination and CDR3 sequence profiling were carried out. TCRdb called the reads again in MiXCR, with one record for every CDR3 protein. The profile shows 150,000 to 200,000 distinct CDR3 sequences, 64% of them singletons. The sample comprised sorted CD4+, CD8+, or CD8+CD57+ T cells (not recorded which) from PBMCs. The receptors originated from a human donor with severe aplastic anemia or a healthy control (not recorded which).

There are many counts of this clonotype. The chain employs TRBV3-1 and TRBJ2-7; D may be TRBD2 (5 bases). Trimming cost V 6 bases and J 6 bases, with 21 bases left between them. This CDR3 is 15 amino acids long. In germline, CDR1 is LGHDT, CDR2 YNNKEL (reference sequence). CDR3: CASSSLSVGSGEQYF. The CDR3 DNA reads as TGTGCCAGCAGTTCCCTGAGCGTGGGGAGTGGCGAGCAGTACTTC.

This clonotype appeared many times. This sequence joins TRBV6-2 or TRBV6-3 and TRBJ1-2; TRBD1 aligns across 7 bases. The CDR3 has 15 amino acids. V dropped 6 bases and J dropped 0; count of bases not matched to a gene: 7. Germline CDR1 is MNHEY and CDR2 is SVGEGT. CDR3: CASRLQGQPNYGYTF. The CDR3 DNA reads TGTGCCAGCAGGCTCCAGGGACAGCCTAACTATGGCTACACCTTC.

The V and J genes are TRBV20-1 and TRBJ2-1, with 13 bases aligning to TRBD2. V was pared by 2 bases and J by 0 bases, with 4 bases of the junction left unmatched. Germline lookup yields CDR1 DFQATT and CDR2 SNEGSKA (reference sequence). The CDR3 has 17 amino acids. CDR3: CSARWTSGGLSYNEQFF. The CDR3 region has the DNA TGCAGTGCTAGATGGACTAGCGGGGGCCTCTCCTACAATGAGCAGTTCTTC.

As regards this clonotype: The junction shows a germline mismatch at one end, possibly a read error. CDR3: CASSWGTEKLFF. The CDR3 DNA sequence: TGCGCCAGCAGCTGGGGGACGGAAAAACTGTTTTTT. V usage is TRBV5-5 and J usage is TRBJ1-4; a weak D match, TRBD1 (5 bases). The length of the CDR3 is 12 residues. Germline V lookup: CDR1 SGHKS, CDR2 YYEKEE (reference sequence).

The V gene is TRBV20-1, the J gene TRBJ1-4; 9 nucleotides line up with TRBD1. V shed 5 bases and J 8 bases; nucleotides not matched to a gene: 6. CDR1 is DFQATT, CDR2 SNEGSKA, per germline (reference sequence). The CDR3 contains 13 residues. The CDR3 DNA reads TGCAGTGCTGTCGACAGGGGGGTGGAAAAACTGTTTTTT. It translates to CSAVDRGVEKLFF.

The chain combines TRBV5-4 with TRBJ2-5; D tentatively fits TRBD1 or TRBD2 (5 bases each). Germline CDR1 is SGHNT and CDR2 is YYREEE (reference sequence). The CDR3 covers 15 residues. V shed 0 bases and J shed 2 bases, with 11 bases lying between them. The DNA for the CDR3 is TGTGCCAGCAGCTTGGCTCTGGGGGTTCAAGAGACCCAGTACTTC. As protein: CASSLALGVQETQYF.

Note on this clonotype: An end of the junction differs from the germline gene, which may be a read error. The J gene is TRBJ2-3, the V gene TRBV7-2; D might be TRBD1 or TRBD2, each matching 5 bases. Germline-derived CDR1 and CDR2 are SGHTA and FQGNSA. This CDR3 contains 16 residues. The CDR3 region is CASSLGTHQSTGTQYF. The CDR3 nucleotides read TGTGCCAGCAGCCTAGGGACCCATCAAAGCACAGGTACGCAGTATTTT.

This rearrangement joins TRBV2 to TRBJ2-7; 7 bases are a match to TRBD1. V lost 9 bases to trimming and J lost 3 bases; unmatched junction nucleotides: 5. There are 12 residues in the CDR3. Germline V CDR1 and CDR2: SNHLY, FYNNEI. CDR3 region: CASRRDSYEQYF. DNA for the CDR3: TGTGCCAGTCGACGGGACAGCTACGAGCAGTACTTC.

This rearrangement joins TRBV7-9 to TRBJ2-5, with D possibly TRBD1 on 7 matching bases. The CDR3 runs to 17 residues. Between the trimmed V and J ends, which lost 3 bases and 4 bases, there was a span of 21 bases. CDR1 is SEHNR and CDR2 is FQNEAQ in the germline V gene (reference sequence). In DNA, the CDR3 is TGTGCCAGCAGCTTTTTCCGAAGCCAGGGGGGAGGAGAGACCCAGTACTTC. Translated, it gives CASSFFRSQGGGETQYF.

This clonotype was found a few times. The chain combines TRBV9 with TRBJ2-2, with TRBD2 matching 8 bases. This CDR3 contains 16 residues. Germline CDR1 is SGDLS and CDR2 is YYNGEE. V gave up 4 bases and J gave up 0 bases; unmatched junction bases: 5. CDR3 loop: CASSPRLAPNTGELFF. The CDR3 DNA sequence: TGTGCCAGCAGCCCTCGACTAGCGCCGAACACCGGGGAGCTGTTTTTT.

In its sample, this clonotype was seen many times. This rearrangement joins TRBV6-1 to TRBJ1-2; no firm D call. The CDR3 totals 12 residues. Germline V CDR1 and CDR2: MNHNS, SASEGT. Trimming took off 4 bases at V and 5 bases at J, with 8 bases between the two ends. In DNA form, the CDR3 reads TGTGCCAGCAGTGGGAGCAATTATGGCTACACCTTC. Its protein product is CASSGSNYGYTF.

This clonotype appeared a single time. The CDR3 DNA sequence: TGTGCCGTAGAGGGGGGCGGGAGGGCCCGTGAGACCCAGTACTTC. This sequence encodes CAVEGGGRARETQYF. The rearrangement links TRBV7-8 to TRBJ2-5; TRBD2 agrees at 9 bases. This CDR3 is 15 amino acids long. With V trimmed by 11 bases and J by 5 bases, 15 bases remained unmatched. Germline V CDR1 and CDR2: SGHVS, FQNEAQ.

The chain has TRBV12-3 or TRBV12-4 and TRBJ2-1, with D perhaps given as TRBD1 or TRBD2 (6 bases each). The V end lost 2 bases, the J end lost 10 bases, and 12 bases lay between the germline ends. This CDR3 is built from 13 residues. The CDR3 reads CASSLQRRGEQFF. CDR3 DNA sequence: TGTGCCAGCAGTTTACAAAGGAGGGGGGAGCAGTTCTTC.

Comments on this clonotype: The conserved final phenylalanine or tryptophan is absent from the CDR3, which likely points to a read error. This chain connects TRBV20-1 to TRBJ2-3; 14 positions agree with TRBD2. J lost 4 bases, V lost 0 bases, and 12 bases had no gene match. Germline V gene sequence: CDR1 DFQATT, CDR2 SNEGSKA (reference sequence). The CDR3 extends over 19 amino acids. The CDR3 region has the DNA TGCAGTGCTAGAGACCTCGGACTAGCGGGGGGTGCATCAGCAGATACGCAGTATTCT. It yields the protein CSARDLGLAGGASADTQYS.

The chain employs TRBV9 and TRBJ1-1, with 12 bases identical to TRBD1. CDR3 length equals 18 residues. Germline assignment: CDR1 SGDLS and CDR2 YYNGEE. Germline trimming cut 2 bases from V and 5 bases from J; bases unmatched to any gene: 13. CDR3 coding DNA: TGTGCCAGCAGCGTGCATCCTGGGACAGGGGGCCTCGGAACTGAAGCTTTCTTT. Translated: CASSVHPGTGGLGTEAFF.

At least ten counts were recorded for this clonotype. The chain combines TRBV13 with TRBJ2-7; D possibly corresponds to TRBD2 (6 bases). Trimming pared 3 bases from V and 0 bases from J, leaving 12 bases between. CDR1 and CDR2 from the germline V gene are PRHDT and FYEKMQ (reference sequence). The CDR3 extends over 15 amino acids. The CDR3 sequence is CASSFRGSSSYEQYF. The CDR3 coding sequence is TGTGCCAGCAGCTTCCGGGGGAGTAGCTCCTACGAGCAGTACTTC. Complete variable domain (other parts from reference TRBV13 and TRBJ2-7): AAGVIQSPRHLIKEKRETATLKCYPIPRHDTVYWYQQGPGQDPQFLISFYEKMQSDKGSIPDRFSAQQFSDYHSELNMSSLELGDSALYFCASSFRGSSSYEQYFGPGTRLTVT.

This clonotype was picked up many times. The V and J genes are TRBV4-1 and TRBJ1-1; D is possibly TRBD1 (5 bases). Germline-derived CDR1 and CDR2 are MGHRA and YSYEKL. The CDR3 spans 14 residues. V was trimmed by 0 bases and J by 4 bases, leaving 9 bases between them. The CDR3 region has the DNA TGCGCCAGCAGCCAAGATGAGGGGATCACTGAAGCTTTCTTT. It specifies CASSQDEGITEAFF.

In its sample, this clonotype was seen many times. In DNA, the CDR3 is TGTGCCAGCAGTTCGGACCTCCGGCATCAGCCCCAGCATTTT. Its protein product is CASSSDLRHQPQHF. The V gene is TRBV27, the J gene TRBJ1-5; D unclear. The germline gives CDR1 MNHEY, CDR2 SMNVEV (reference sequence). The germline V and J ends were trimmed by 4 bases and 5 bases, with 12 bases remaining between them. The CDR3 is 14 amino acids.

J is TRBJ2-7 and V is TRBV20-1, with TRBD2 matching over 7 bases. The germline gives CDR1 DFQATT, CDR2 SNEGSKA (reference sequence). CDR3 length: 13 residues. After removal of 7 bases from V and 6 bases from J, the junction contained 12 bases not matched to a gene. CDR3 sequence (DNA): TGCAGTGTATTGGCTGGACTAGAGAGCGAGCAGTACTTC. Amino acid sequence: CSVLAGLESEQYF.

J is TRBJ2-7 and V is TRBV20-1; 8 bases fit TRBD1. Germline V gives CDR1 DFQATT, CDR2 SNEGSKA (reference sequence). The V and J ends lost 4 bases and 5 bases, in that order; junction bases with no gene match: 10. This CDR3 has 14 amino acids. The CDR3 region has the DNA TGCAGTGCTAAGCGACAGGGGATTCTGAACGAGCAGTACTTC. It encodes CSAKRQGILNEQYF.

The rearrangement links TRBV7-3 to TRBJ2-1; tentative D call: TRBD2 (5 bases). This CDR3 contains 13 residues. The germline gives CDR1 SGHTA, CDR2 FQGTGA. The V gene lost 4 bases and the J gene lost 9 bases, with 13 bases spanning the gap. The CDR3 DNA is TGTGCCAGCAGCTCGCTGGGCGAGGGTGAGCAGTTCTTC. It encodes CASSSLGEGEQFF.

J is TRBJ2-7 and V is TRBV20-1; D is unresolved. V was pared by 0 bases and J by 2 bases, with 11 bases between. The CDR3 has 14 amino acids. The germline V gene has CDR1 DFQATT and CDR2 SNEGSKA (reference sequence). In DNA form, the CDR3 reads TGCAGTGCTAGAGACGGTGGGATGGCCTACGAGCAGTACTTC. Its protein product is CSARDGGMAYEQYF.

The CDR3 nucleotides read TGTGCCAGCAGCTTACGGTTGGAAGGAACTGAAGCTTTCTTT. Translating it yields CASSLRLEGTEAFF. The chain joins TRBV7-3 to TRBJ1-1; D gene unclear. CDR1 and CDR2 from the germline V gene are SGHTA and FQGTGA. Trimming removed 2 bases at V and 5 bases at J, with 12 bases between. The CDR3 totals 14 residues.

V gene TRBV4-2 combines with J gene TRBJ1-2; possible D gene TRBD1, 6 bases. Germline V gives CDR1 LGHNA, CDR2 YNFKEQ. V gave up 1 base and J gave up 4 bases, with 16 bases separating them. This CDR3 is 16 amino acids long. The DNA of the CDR3 is TGTGCCAGCAGCCAAGGGGACCAACAGGGTGTCTATGGCTACACCTTC. This translates into CASSQGDQQGVYGYTF.

The chain recombines TRBV20-1 with TRBJ1-1; D may be TRBD1 (5 bases). CDR3 length: 16 amino acids. The germline CDR1 and CDR2 sequences are DFQATT and SNEGSKA (reference sequence). Trimming cost V 6 bases and J 4 bases, with 24 bases left between them. Written as DNA, the CDR3 is TGCAGTGCCGATACTGCCAACACCGGGGCCCTCACTGAAGCTTTCTTT. Translated, it gives CSADTANTGALTEAFF.